Listed below are T cell receptor beta chains from one sample, sequenced in a study of long-term antiretroviral therapy in people with HIV. Assay: immunoSEQ multiplex PCR; the TCRdb copy retains only in-frame clones and omits some. This table has about 31,000 clones, 80% to 90% appearing once. The sample consisted of unsorted PBMCs, taken 0.8 years before starting antiretroviral therapy. The receptor set was obtained from a man younger than 30 with HIV. Each CDR3 is given with its conserved first and last residue. A D gene is named only where the DNA matches it firmly. Clone size is stated in some rows and not others, as once, few, many or a class when expanded.

size,D,J,V,CDR3,DNA
-,-,TRBJ2-4,TRBV6-6,CASSYSTTGIQYF,TGTGCCAGCAGTTATAGTACCACGGGCATTCAGTACTTC
-,-,TRBJ1-2,TRBV2,CASSPGRPSYGYTF,TGTGCCAGCAGTCCAGGGAGGCCTAGCTATGGCTACACCTTC
medium-sized,TRBD1,TRBJ2-3,TRBV27,CASTPLRTGTYTDTQYF,TGTGCCAGCACACCCCTAAGGACAGGGACTTATACAGATACGCAGTATTTT
-,TRBD1,TRBJ2-1,TRBV6-5,CASSWTGGNNEQFF,TGTGCCAGCAGTTGGACAGGGGGAAACAATGAGCAGTTCTTC
-,TRBD1,TRBJ2-5,TRBV9,CASSGDSGETQYF,TGTGCCAGCAGCGGGGACAGTGGAGAGACCCAGTACTTC
once,-,TRBJ2-7,TRBV21-1,CASSKVGPGVLTYEQYF,TGTGCCAGCAGCAAAGTAGGTCCAGGGGTTCTGACCTACGAGCAGTACTTC
-,-,TRBJ1-5,TRBV13,CASSLRGEGQPQHF,TGTGCCAGCAGCTTAAGGGGAGAAGGGCAGCCCCAGCATTTT
-,-,TRBJ2-1,TRBV9,CASSVGGSEQFF,TGTGCCAGCAGCGTAGGTGGATCTGAGCAGTTCTTC
-,-,TRBJ1-2,TRBV7-9,CASSDKRTEYGYTF,TGTGCCAGCAGCGACAAAAGGACGGAGTATGGCTACACCTTC
-,TRBD1,TRBJ1-1,TRBV19,CASRTGGAETEAFF,TGTGCCAGTAGAACAGGGGGCGCGGAGACTGAAGCTTTCTTT
once,-,TRBJ1-4,TRBV2,CASSEGTATEKLFF,TGTGCCAGCAGTGAAGGGACAGCTACCGAAAAACTGTTTTTT
-,TRBD1,TRBJ1-1,TRBV9,CASSGRVTGGNTEAFF,TGTGCCAGCAGCGGTCGGGTGACAGGGGGAAACACTGAAGCTTTCTTT
-,TRBD1,TRBJ2-7,TRBV9,CASSFRQGGNEQYF,TGTGCCAGCAGCTTTCGACAGGGCGGCAACGAGCAGTACTTC
-,TRBD1,TRBJ1-1,TRBV5-1,CASSLEGGARINTEAFF,TGCGCCAGCAGCTTGGAAGGGGGCGCGAGGATAAACACTGAAGCTTTCTTT
-,-,TRBJ2-1,TRBV4-2,CASATTEAHNEQFF,TGTGCCAGTGCTACTACCGAGGCCCACAATGAGCAGTTCTTC
-,-,TRBJ2-7,TRBV7-2,CASSATYEQYF,TGTGCCAGCAGCGCCACCTACGAGCAGTACTTC
-,-,TRBJ2-1,TRBV5-1,CASSLTPTSQTPFF,TGCGCCAGCAGCTTGACCCCTACTAGCCAGACCCCGTTCTTC
-,-,TRBJ1-2,TRBV6-5,CASSYATITGSRRYTF,TGTGCCAGCAGTTACGCTACCATTACTGGGAGTCGACGCTACACCTTC
-,TRBD2,TRBJ2-7,TRBV4-1,CASSQRTSALYEQYF,TGCGCCAGCAGCCAACGGACTAGCGCTCTCTACGAGCAGTACTTC
-,-,TRBJ2-1,TRBV25-1,CASSEHNEQFF,TGTGCCAGCAGTGAGCACAATGAGCAGTTCTTC
-,-,TRBJ1-3,TRBV7-9,CASAPEGGAGNTIYF,TGTGCCAGCGCCCCTGAGGGGGGTGCTGGAAACACCATATATTTT
-,TRBD1,TRBJ1-2,TRBV18,CASSPRVAGGISGYGYTF,TGTGCCAGCTCACCACGTGTGGCAGGGGGAATCTCTGGCTATGGCTACACCTTC
-,TRBD1,TRBJ1-1,TRBV7-8,CASSLTRQGGTEAFF,TGTGCCAGCAGCTTGACCCGACAGGGAGGCACTGAAGCTTTCTTT
once,-,TRBJ1-1,TRBV9,CASTPSGNTEAFF,TGTGCCAGCACCCCCAGTGGCAACACTGAAGCTTTCTTT
-,-,TRBJ1-1,TRBV6-6,CASEHGTEAFF,TGTGCCAGTGAACACGGGACTGAAGCTTTCTTT
-,-,TRBJ1-1,TRBV5-1,CASSLETGLGDTEAFF,TGCGCCAGCAGCTTGGAGACAGGCTTAGGGGACACTGAAGCTTTCTTT
-,-,TRBJ2-3,TRBV27,CASTTWGTGTDTQYF,TGTGCCAGCACCACGTGGGGGACGGGGACAGATACGCAGTATTTT
few,-,TRBJ1-1,TRBV20-1,CSASYTEAFF,TGCAGTGCTAGCTACACTGAAGCTTTCTTT
-,-,TRBJ1-2,TRBV6-5,CASSYSRAEYGYTF,TGTGCCAGCAGTTACTCGAGGGCAGAGTATGGCTACACCTTC
-,-,TRBJ2-3,TRBV10-3,CAISEEEDTQYF,TGTGCCATCAGTGAAGAGGAGGATACGCAGTATTTT
-,-,TRBJ2-3,TRBV6-1,CANAGQGLSDTQYF,TGTGCCAACGCGGGTCAGGGTTTATCAGATACGCAGTATTTT
-,-,TRBJ2-2,TRBV2,CASRLKLAGELFF,TGTGCCAGCAGGTTAAAGTTGGCCGGGGAGCTGTTTTTT
-,TRBD1,TRBJ2-6,TRBV18,CASSPSQGRAGANVLTF,TGTGCCAGCTCACCCTCACAGGGGAGAGCTGGGGCCAACGTCCTGACTTTC
-,-,TRBJ2-1,TRBV7-6,CASSSPMDEQFF,TGTGCCAGCAGCTCACCGATGGATGAGCAGTTCTTC
once,-,TRBJ2-1,TRBV7-9,CASTYYNEQFF,TGTGCCAGCACCTATTACAATGAGCAGTTCTTC
-,-,TRBJ2-3,TRBV11-2,CASSSGGPGTDTQYF,TGTGCCAGCAGCTCCGGGGGGCCGGGGACAGATACGCAGTATTTT
-,-,TRBJ2-7,TRBV11-2,CASSPLMGGAVQYF,TGTGCCAGCAGCCCACTCATGGGGGGCGCGGTGCAGTACTTC
-,-,TRBJ1-2,TRBV5-1,CASSPLSVGGYTF,TGCGCCAGCAGCCCTCTATCAGTAGGGGGCTACACCTTC
-,-,TRBJ2-3,TRBV6-5,CASSYHLGERDTQYF,TGTGCCAGCAGTTACCACCTAGGGGAGCGAGATACGCAGTATTTT
-,TRBD2,TRBJ2-1,TRBV6-5,CASRLAGGSYNEQFF,TGTGCCAGTCGGTTAGCGGGAGGGTCCTACAATGAGCAGTTCTTC
-,-,TRBJ2-7,TRBV19,CASSITGTAGSRQYF,TGTGCCAGTAGTATAACCGGGACCGCTGGGTCGCGGCAGTACTTC
once,-,TRBJ2-1,TRBV7-9,CASSRQGIANEQFF,TGTGCCAGCAGCCGTCAGGGGATTGCGAATGAGCAGTTCTTC